This TCR beta chain is drawn from a study of identical twins. TCRdb re-called the 5' RACE reads with MiXCR, one entry per CDR3 protein. This sample yields some 500,000 distinct CDR3 sequences, of which approximately 15% are seen a single time; about 0.97% belongs to the top ten. The CDR3 consists of 14 residues. CDR1 and CDR2 (germline): SNHLY, FYNNEI. V was cut by 6 bases and J by 1 base, with 11 bases left in between. This sample was also put to use in a study of yellow fever vaccine responses in identical twins.

The clonotype originates from a woman between 18 and 29 years old in good health. Sample: CD4+ T cells sorted from blood. The chain recombines TRBV2 with TRBJ2-3; D remains unclear. The CDR3 DNA reads as TGTGCCAGCAGCAACCTGTGGGGCACAGATACGCAGTATTTT. The encoded protein is CASSNLWGTDTQYF.